The sequence of this T cell receptor beta chain was determined in a study of blood T cell repertoires in COVID-19. Sequencing used immunoSEQ multiplex PCR; TCRdb keeps in-frame clones, though not all of them. The table has roughly 160,000 clones, 70% to 90% seen once. This sequence originates from a man aged 50-59 years with active or convalescent COVID-19. Material for sequencing was peripheral blood.

CDR3 protein: CASSQGAGGRGDTQYF. In DNA form, the CDR3 reads TGCGCCAGCAGCCAAGGAGCCGGGGGTAGAGGAGATACGCAGTATTTT. The rearrangement links TRBV4-3 to TRBJ2-3; weak D call: TRBD2 (6 bases). The CDR3 runs to 16 residues. The germline V gene encodes CDR1 LGHNA and CDR2 YSLEER. V was trimmed by 1 base and J by 5 bases, leaving 16 bases between them.